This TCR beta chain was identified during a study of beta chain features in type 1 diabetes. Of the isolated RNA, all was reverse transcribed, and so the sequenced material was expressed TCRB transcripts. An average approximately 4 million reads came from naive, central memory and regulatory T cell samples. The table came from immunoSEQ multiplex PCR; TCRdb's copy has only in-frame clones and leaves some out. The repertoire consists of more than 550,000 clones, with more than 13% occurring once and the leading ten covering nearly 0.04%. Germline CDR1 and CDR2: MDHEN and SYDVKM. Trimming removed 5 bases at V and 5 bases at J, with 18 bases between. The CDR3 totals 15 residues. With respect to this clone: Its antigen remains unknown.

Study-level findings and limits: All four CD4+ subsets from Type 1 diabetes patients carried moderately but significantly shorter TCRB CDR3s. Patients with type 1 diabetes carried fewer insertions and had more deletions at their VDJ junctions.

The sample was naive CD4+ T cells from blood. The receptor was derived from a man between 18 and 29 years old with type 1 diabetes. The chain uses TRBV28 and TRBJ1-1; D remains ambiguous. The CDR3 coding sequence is TGTGCCAGCAGTCCCCCTCTGTCGCGTGGGACTGAAGCTTTCTTT. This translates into CASSPPLSRGTEAFF.